The 10 T cell receptor beta chains below all came from one sample that was sequenced in a study of T cells expressing NK-cell markers (dated by TCRdb to the early 2020s). The library was made by 5' RACE. The sequencing machine was an Illumina HiSeq 2000. The reads went through TCRdb reprocessing, and each CDR3 protein sequence gets one entry with no DNA. The sample table records hundreds of thousands of distinct CDR3 sequences. The ten most abundant clones make up about 4% of the sample. Sequences were obtained from blood T cells: a sorted CD56 or NKG2C T cell subset, CD4+ or CD8+ T cells, or bulk PBMC T cells (not recorded which). The receptors were gathered from a woman between 18 and 70 years old in good health.

The genes are TRBV14 and TRBJ1-3. The CDR3 has 14 amino acids. CDR1 and CDR2 from the germline V gene are SGHDN and FVKESK. This CDR3 reads CASSQEIGGRTIYF.

The J gene is TRBJ2-3, the V gene TRBV5-1; the D call from TCRdb, TRBD2, cannot be confirmed without DNA. Germline V gene lookup returns CDR1 SGHRS and CDR2 YFSETQ. CDR3 length equals 17 residues. The CDR3 is CASRELRTSDDTDTQYF.

This sequence joins TRBV7-3 and TRBJ2-6; the TCRdb call, TRBD2, lacks DNA for checking. The CDR3 is 17 residues long. The germline gives CDR1 SGHTA, CDR2 FQGTGA. CDR3 sequence reads: CASSFDGPASGANVLTF.

The chain joins TRBV24-1 to TRBJ2-3; absent DNA, TCRdb's TRBD2 call cannot be checked. This CDR3 spans 14 amino acids. Germline loops: CDR1 KGHDR, CDR2 SFDVKD. The CDR3 sequence: CATSDGVVPDTQYF.

The chain has TRBV7-9 and TRBJ2-1. The length of the CDR3 is 13 residues. The germline CDR1 and CDR2 sequences are SEHNR and FQNEAQ (reference sequence). CDR3 region: CASSLAGDNEQFF.

The rearrangement joins TRBV11-2 to TRBJ2-1; the D call of TRBD2 rests on TCRdb alone, since no DNA is present to check it. CDR3 length: 16 amino acids. Germline V lookup: CDR1 SGHAT, CDR2 FQNNGV. The CDR3 loop reads CASSARLAGAGNEQFF.

The rearrangement uses TRBV10-3 and TRBJ2-2. The germline gives CDR1 ENHRY, CDR2 SYGVKD. This CDR3 contains 15 residues. CDR3 loop: CAISQASANTGELFF.

The gene calls are TRBV20-1 and TRBJ2-3; the TRBD2 assignment by TCRdb is unverifiable without DNA. The CDR3 spans 13 residues. Germline-derived CDR1 and CDR2 are DFQATT and SNEGSKA (reference sequence). CDR3 residues: CSETDRLFDTQYF.

V and J are TRBV20-1 and TRBJ1-5. This CDR3 region has 15 residues. The germline CDR1 and CDR2 sequences are DFQATT and SNEGSKA (reference sequence). The CDR3: CSALRAGYSNQPQHF.

The chain combines TRBV14 with TRBJ1-1. The CDR3 runs to 14 residues. Germline V lookup: CDR1 SGHDN, CDR2 FVKESK. The CDR3 protein is CASSQMQSYTEAFF.